These 5 T cell receptor beta chains were all obtained from the same sample, sequenced in a study of T cells in Graves' hyperthyroidism and ophthalmopathy. RNA transcripts gave rise to amplified TCR beta CDR3 regions. Primed by the HTBI set, a first-round RT-PCR was run on the TCR CDR3. In TCRdb, the multiplex PCR reads were re-called with MiXCR into one record per CDR3 protein. The profile shows hundreds of thousands of distinct CDR3 sequences, 14% of them singletons. Sequencing used blood. These receptors all stem from a young woman with Graves' hyperthyroidism.

This clonotype was observed many times. The chain recombines TRBV20-1 with TRBJ2-3; no clear D. In germline, CDR1 is DFQATT, CDR2 SNEGSKA (reference sequence). Trimming stripped 2 bases from V and 5 bases from J, with 11 bases between. The CDR3 length is 13 residues. CDR3 DNA: TGCAGTGCTAGAAGGTCTGCCAGAGATACGCAGTATTTT. It translates to CSARRSARDTQYF.

This clonotype was seen at least ten times. This chain connects TRBV20-1 to TRBJ2-1; perhaps TRBD2 as D (6 bases). This CDR3 contains 16 residues. The germline V gene has CDR1 DFQATT and CDR2 SNEGSKA (reference sequence). V was trimmed by 0 bases and J by 7 bases, leaving 19 bases between them. DNA of the CDR3: TGCAGTGCTAGAGATCGTTGGGGGGAGTGGCGGAATGAGCAGTTCTTC. Amino acid sequence: CSARDRWGEWRNEQFF.

This clonotype was observed a few times. This could be a read error, since a much larger clone is one nucleotide away. The chain has TRBV2 and TRBJ2-1; 12 bases match TRBD2. The CDR3 totals 15 residues. CDR1 is SNHLY and CDR2 is FYNNEI in the germline V gene. CDR3 in amino acids: CASSMTSGRRNELFF. In nucleotides, the CDR3 is TGTGCCAGCAGTATGACTAGCGGGAGAAGGAATGAGCTGTTCTTC. Based on the CDR3 plus reference TRBV2 and TRBJ2-1, the full variable domain is EPEVTQTPSHQVTQMGQEVILRCVPISNHLYFYWYRQILGQKVEFLVSFYNNEISEKSEIFDDQFSVERPDGSNFTLKIRSTKLEDSAMYFCASSMTSGRRNELFFGPGTRLTVL.

Ten or more counts support this clonotype. This chain connects TRBV7-9 to TRBJ2-1, with 8 bases fitting TRBD1. CDR1 is SEHNR and CDR2 is FQNEAQ in the germline V gene (reference sequence). Losses at the gene ends were 4 bases for V and 6 bases for J; bases not matched to a gene: 5. This CDR3 region has 14 residues. The CDR3 bases are TGTGCCAGCAGCTCGGACAGGGCGGGCAATGAGCAGTTCTTC. Translated: CASSSDRAGNEQFF.

The chain couples TRBV19 to TRBJ2-7; D remains unclear. The CDR3 contains 13 residues. The germline V gene has CDR1 LNHDA and CDR2 SQIVND (reference sequence). Trimming stripped 8 bases from V and 2 bases from J, with 13 bases between. The CDR3 coding sequence is TGTGCCAGTTCCCGGCAGTCCCCCTACGAGCAGTACTTC. It encodes CASSRQSPYEQYF.